This TCR beta chain appears in the sequencing data of a study of blood T cell repertoires in COVID-19. Overall study context: Samples representing acute and convalescent COVID-19 were sourced from the United States, Italy and Spain. T cells, B-cell-depleted T cells, or PBMCs supplied cDNA or gDNA.

V lost 8 bases, J lost 3 bases, and 11 bases lay in between. The CDR3 length is 12 residues. Germline loops: CDR1 SGHAT, CDR2 FQNNGV. Per the study methods: Cell counts per sample came from amplifying reference gene primers. Some clones are missing from TCRdb's copy, which holds only in-frame ones; the method was immunoSEQ multiplex PCR. V, J and clone size were drawn from that table, and D and trimming were deduced from the DNA. In the table there are about 170,000 clones, over 90% of which are singletons. The rearrangement links TRBV11-2 to TRBJ2-7, with D possibly TRBD1 on 5 matching bases. Sequenced: peripheral blood. This clonotype was sampled from a man aged 50-59 years with acute or convalescent COVID-19. Here the CDR3 reads CASAQGVYEQYF. The CDR3 DNA is TGTGCCAGCGCCCAGGGTGTCTACGAGCAGTACTTC.